Each of the 5 T cell receptor beta chains below was sequenced from the same sample in a study of shared clonotypes between healthy human individuals. Libraries were prepared by immunoSEQ multiplex PCR; TCRdb keeps only in-frame clonotypes and omits some of them. In the table there are some 490,000 clones, approximately 80% of which are singletons. What was sequenced was PBMCs. These receptors all stem from a woman in her thirties or forties in good health. Some clones in this sample may be carry-over from other donors' samples.

Note on this clone: The same CDR3 is also encoded by other DNA sequences in this sample. This chain uses TRBV5-1 with TRBJ2-7; D unclear. Germline assignment: CDR1 SGHRS and CDR2 YFSETQ. Trimming removed 0 bases from V and 4 bases from J, with 8 bases in between. The CDR3 spans 13 residues. CDR3 coding DNA: TGCGCCAGCAGCTTGGAATACGGGTACGAGCAGTACTTC. Translated, it gives CASSLEYGYEQYF.

The chain joins TRBV27 to TRBJ2-1, with TRBD1 matching 9 bases. V trimming: 4 bases; J trimming: 4 bases; junction bases outside the gene matches: 2. This CDR3 is built from 14 residues. The germline V gene encodes CDR1 MNHEY and CDR2 SMNVEV (reference sequence). The CDR3 DNA is TGTGCCAGCAGTTGGGACAGGGTTTACAATGAGCAGTTCTTC. This codes for CASSWDRVYNEQFF.

This clone was picked up a small number of times. The genes are TRBV4-1 and TRBJ2-2, with a possible D match to TRBD1 (6 bases). Germline-derived CDR1 and CDR2 are MGHRA and YSYEKL. The CDR3 extends over 15 amino acids. V gave up 2 bases and J gave up 7 bases, with 14 bases separating them. The CDR3 region is CASSQQDRSGGELFF. The CDR3 coding sequence is TGCGCCAGCAGCCAACAGGACAGATCGGGCGGGGAGCTGTTTTTT.

This chain joins TRBV5-4 and TRBJ2-3; 7 bases are shared with TRBD1. The J segment lost 1 base and the V segment lost 2 bases, leaving 1 base of the junction unmatched. The CDR3 is 14 residues long. Germline loops: CDR1 SGHNT, CDR2 YYREEE (reference sequence). The CDR3 loop is CASSFGQGTDTQYF. The CDR3 region has the DNA TGTGCCAGCAGCTTTGGACAGGGCACAGATACGCAGTATTTT.

The CDR3 reads CASSPGLATSYNEQFF. CDR3 sequence (DNA): TGTGCCAGCTCACCGGGACTAGCGACATCCTACAATGAGCAGTTCTTC. The chain is built from TRBV18 and TRBJ2-1; 10 bases map to TRBD2. This CDR3 contains 16 residues. Trimming removed 3 bases from V and 1 base from J; junction bases left unmatched: 3. Germline CDR1 and CDR2: KGHSH and LQKENI. The variable domain in full, with the rest retrieved from reference TRBV18 and TRBJ2-1, is NAGVMQNPRHLVRRRGQEARLRCSPMKGHSHVYWYRQLPEEGLKFMVYLQKENIIDESGMPKERFSAEFPKEGPSILRIQQVVRGDSAAYFCASSPGLATSYNEQFFGPGTRLTVL.